This TCR beta chain appears in the sequencing data of a study of blood T cell repertoires in COVID-19. Study details: Samples came from the United States, Italy and Spain, spanning acute and convalescent COVID-19.

All recovered Cohort 3 donors got two negative PCRs, got clearance, or saw symptom resolution. This clone was counted once. Authors' methods: Amplification with reference gene primers provided the estimates of nucleated cell counts. This table comes from immunoSEQ multiplex PCR, and its TCRdb copy is limited to in-frame clones, with some not included. V, J and clone size are those of that table, while D and trimming were read from the DNA. The sample contains 200,000 to 250,000 clones, around nine tenths of which appear only once. Deletions cut 0 bases from V and 2 bases from J, with 5 bases between. The CDR3 is made up of 13 amino acids. Germline CDR1 reads SGDLS; CDR2 reads YYNGEE.

The clonotype was recovered from a woman in her forties or fifties who had recovered from COVID-19. The chain recombines TRBV9 with TRBJ1-1; D remains unclear. The specimen sequenced was PBMCs or T cells enriched from blood (not recorded which). The CDR3 nucleotides are TGTGCCAGCAGCGTAGCTTTAAACACTGAAGCTTTCTTT. This translates into CASSVALNTEAFF.